This T cell receptor (beta chain) was retrieved from a study of T cells after yellow fever vaccination. A universal primer site and UMIs were added as TCR cDNA was made by 5'RACE template switching. TCRdb re-called the 5' RACE reads through MiXCR, storing one row per CDR3 protein. The sample holds roughly 250,000 distinct CDR3 sequences, 10% to 15% seen once. CDR1 is SGHDT and CDR2 is YYEEEE in the germline V gene. The V end lost 4 bases, the J end lost 1 base, and 14 bases lay between the germline ends. This CDR3 is 15 amino acids long. To note about this clonotype: With a much larger clone just one base away, this may be a read error.

The V gene is TRBV5-6, the J gene TRBJ2-5, with D possibly matching TRBD1 (6 bases). The source of this sequence is a young man who received the YFV17D yellow fever vaccine. The specimen comprised CD4+ T cells sorted from PBMCs, sampled 45 days after the yellow fever booster vaccination. DNA for the CDR3: TGTGCCAGCAGCCTGCAGGGGACCCTCCAAGAGACCCAGTACTTC. Translating gives CASSLQGTLQETQYF.